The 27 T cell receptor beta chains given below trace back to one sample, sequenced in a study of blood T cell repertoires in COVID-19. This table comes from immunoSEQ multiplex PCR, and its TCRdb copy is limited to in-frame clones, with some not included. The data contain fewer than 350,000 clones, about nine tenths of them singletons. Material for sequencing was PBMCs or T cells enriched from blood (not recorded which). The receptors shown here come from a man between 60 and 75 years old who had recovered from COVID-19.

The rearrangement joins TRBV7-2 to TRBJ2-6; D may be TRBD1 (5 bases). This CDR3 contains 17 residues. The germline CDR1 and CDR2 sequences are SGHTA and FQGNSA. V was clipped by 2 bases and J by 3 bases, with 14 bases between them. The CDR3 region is CASSLQQGVYGANVLTF. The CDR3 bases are TGTGCCAGCAGCTTACAGCAGGGTGTGTATGGGGCCAACGTCCTGACTTTC.

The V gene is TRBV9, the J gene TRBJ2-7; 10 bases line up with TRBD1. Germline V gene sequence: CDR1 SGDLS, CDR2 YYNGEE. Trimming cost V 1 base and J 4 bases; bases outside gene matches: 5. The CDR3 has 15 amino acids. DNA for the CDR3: TGTGCCAGCAGCGTAACCGGGACAGGGGAATACGAGCAGTACTTC. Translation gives CASSVTGTGEYEQYF.

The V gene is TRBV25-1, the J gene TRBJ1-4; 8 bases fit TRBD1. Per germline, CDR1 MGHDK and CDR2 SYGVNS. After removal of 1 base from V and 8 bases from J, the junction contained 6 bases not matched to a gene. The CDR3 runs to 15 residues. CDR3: CASSELTGAGEKLFF. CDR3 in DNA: TGTGCCAGCAGTGAATTGACAGGGGCGGGAGAAAAACTGTTTTTT.

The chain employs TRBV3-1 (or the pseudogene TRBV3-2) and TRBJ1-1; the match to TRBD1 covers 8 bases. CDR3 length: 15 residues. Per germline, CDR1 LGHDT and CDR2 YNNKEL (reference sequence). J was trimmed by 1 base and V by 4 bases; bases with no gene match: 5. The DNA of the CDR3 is TGTGCCAGCAGCCCCCGGGGACAGGAGAACACTGAAGCTTTCTTT. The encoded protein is CASSPRGQENTEAFF.

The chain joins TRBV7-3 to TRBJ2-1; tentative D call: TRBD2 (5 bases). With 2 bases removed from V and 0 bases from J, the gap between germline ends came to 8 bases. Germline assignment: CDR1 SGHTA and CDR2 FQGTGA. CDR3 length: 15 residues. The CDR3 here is CASSLAGSSYNEQFF. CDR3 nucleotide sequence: TGTGCCAGCAGCTTAGCGGGTAGCTCCTACAATGAGCAGTTCTTC.

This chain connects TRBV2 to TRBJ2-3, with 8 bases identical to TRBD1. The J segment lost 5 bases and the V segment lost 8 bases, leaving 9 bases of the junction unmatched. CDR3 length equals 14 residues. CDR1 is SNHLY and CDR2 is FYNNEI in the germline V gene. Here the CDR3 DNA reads TGTGCCAGCGTGTTGCAGGGGGCGGGAGATACGCAGTATTTT. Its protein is CASVLQGAGDTQYF.

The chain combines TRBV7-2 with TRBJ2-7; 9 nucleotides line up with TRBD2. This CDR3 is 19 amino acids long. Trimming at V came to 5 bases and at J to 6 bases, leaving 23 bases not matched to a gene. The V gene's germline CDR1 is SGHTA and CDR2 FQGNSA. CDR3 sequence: CASSPNTLLLAGRGGEQYF. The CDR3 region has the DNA TGTGCCAGCAGCCCCAACACGCTTTTACTAGCGGGCCGGGGCGGCGAGCAGTACTTC.

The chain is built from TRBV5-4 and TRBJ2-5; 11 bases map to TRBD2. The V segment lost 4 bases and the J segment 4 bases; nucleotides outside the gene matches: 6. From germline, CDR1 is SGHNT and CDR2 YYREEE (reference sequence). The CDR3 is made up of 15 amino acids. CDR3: CASSETSGGLETQYF. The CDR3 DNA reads TGTGCCAGCAGCGAAACTAGCGGGGGTTTAGAGACCCAGTACTTC.

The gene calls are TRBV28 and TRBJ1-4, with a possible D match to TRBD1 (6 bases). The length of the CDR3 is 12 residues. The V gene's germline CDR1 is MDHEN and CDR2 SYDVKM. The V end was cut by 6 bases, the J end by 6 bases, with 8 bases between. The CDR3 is CASRNRDEKLFF. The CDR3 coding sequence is TGTGCCAGCAGAAACAGGGATGAAAAACTGTTTTTT.

CDR3: CASSITQGSGGYTF. As DNA, the CDR3 is TGTGCCAGTAGTATCACCCAGGGAAGTGGCGGCTACACCTTC. The rearrangement links TRBV19 to TRBJ1-2, with a weak D call TRBD1 (5 bases). CDR1 is LNHDA, CDR2 SQIVND, per germline (reference sequence). Trimming left V 3 bases short and J 8 bases short, with 16 bases between. The CDR3 runs to 14 residues.

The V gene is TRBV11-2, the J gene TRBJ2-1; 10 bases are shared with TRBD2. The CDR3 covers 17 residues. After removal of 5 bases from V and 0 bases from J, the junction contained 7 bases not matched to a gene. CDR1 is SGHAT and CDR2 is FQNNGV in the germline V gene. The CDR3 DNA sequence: TGTGCCAGCAGCAAGCCTAGCGGGAGTGGCTCCTACAATGAGCAGTTCTTC. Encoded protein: CASSKPSGSGSYNEQFF.

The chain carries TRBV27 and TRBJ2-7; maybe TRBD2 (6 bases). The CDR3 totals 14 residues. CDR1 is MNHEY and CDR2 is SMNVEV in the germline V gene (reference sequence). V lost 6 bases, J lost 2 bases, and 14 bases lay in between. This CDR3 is CASSLGTSTYEQYF. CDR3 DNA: TGTGCCAGCAGCCTCGGGACTTCCACCTACGAGCAGTACTTC.

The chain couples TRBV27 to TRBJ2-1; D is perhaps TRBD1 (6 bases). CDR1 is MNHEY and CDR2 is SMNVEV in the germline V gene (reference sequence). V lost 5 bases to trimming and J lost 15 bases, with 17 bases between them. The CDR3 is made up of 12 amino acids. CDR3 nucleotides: TGTGCCAGCAGTACCGTACAGGGCCCGGGGTTCTTC. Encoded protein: CASSTVQGPGFF.

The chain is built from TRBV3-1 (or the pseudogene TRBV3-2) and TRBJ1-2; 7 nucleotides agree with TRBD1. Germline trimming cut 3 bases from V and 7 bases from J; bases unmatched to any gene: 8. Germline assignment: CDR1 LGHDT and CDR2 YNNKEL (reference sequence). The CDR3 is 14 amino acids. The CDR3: CASSQETGSGGYTF. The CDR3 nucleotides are TGTGCCAGCAGCCAGGAGACAGGGTCCGGTGGCTACACCTTC.

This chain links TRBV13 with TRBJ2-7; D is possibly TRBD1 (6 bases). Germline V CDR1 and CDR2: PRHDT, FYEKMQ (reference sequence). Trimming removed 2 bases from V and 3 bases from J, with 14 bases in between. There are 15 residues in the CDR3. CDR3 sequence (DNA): TGTGCCAGCAGCTTATGGCAGGGGCCCTACTACGAGCAGTACTTC. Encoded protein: CASSLWQGPYYEQYF. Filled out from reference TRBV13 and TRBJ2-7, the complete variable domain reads AAGVIQSPRHLIKEKRETATLKCYPIPRHDTVYWYQQGPGQDPQFLISFYEKMQSDKGSIPDRFSAQQFSDYHSELNMSSLELGDSALYFCASSLWQGPYYEQYFGPGTRLTVT.

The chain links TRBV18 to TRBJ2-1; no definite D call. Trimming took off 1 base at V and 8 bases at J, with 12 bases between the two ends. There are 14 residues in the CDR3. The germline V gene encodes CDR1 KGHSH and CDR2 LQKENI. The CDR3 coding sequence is TGTGCCAGCTCACCACAGTCCGCGGTCCATGAGCAGTTCTTC. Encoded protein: CASSPQSAVHEQFF.

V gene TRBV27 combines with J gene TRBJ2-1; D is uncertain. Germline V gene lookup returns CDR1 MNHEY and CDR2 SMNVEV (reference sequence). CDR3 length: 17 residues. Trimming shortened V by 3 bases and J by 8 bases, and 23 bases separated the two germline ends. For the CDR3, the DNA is TGTGCCAGCAGTTTTTATGGCCGGGTCGAGGATGGCTATGAGCAGTTCTTC. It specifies CASSFYGRVEDGYEQFF.

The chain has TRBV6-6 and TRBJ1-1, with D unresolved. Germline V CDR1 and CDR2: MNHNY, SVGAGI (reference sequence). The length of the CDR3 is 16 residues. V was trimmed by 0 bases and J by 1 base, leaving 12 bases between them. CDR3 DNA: TGTGCCAGCAGTTACTCTCGAAGCCTCCAGAACACTGAAGCTTTCTTT. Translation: CASSYSRSLQNTEAFF.

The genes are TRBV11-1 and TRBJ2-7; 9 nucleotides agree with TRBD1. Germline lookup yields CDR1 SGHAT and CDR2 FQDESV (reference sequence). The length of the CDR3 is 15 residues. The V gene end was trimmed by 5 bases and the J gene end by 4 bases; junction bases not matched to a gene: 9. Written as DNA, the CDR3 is TGTGCCAGCAGCGCTCCCGGGACAGGGCGGTACGAGCAGTACTTC. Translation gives CASSAPGTGRYEQYF.

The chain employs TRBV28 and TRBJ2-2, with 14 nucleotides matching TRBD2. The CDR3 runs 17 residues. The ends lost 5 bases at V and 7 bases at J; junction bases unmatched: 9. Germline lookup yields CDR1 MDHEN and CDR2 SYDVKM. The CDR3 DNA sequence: TGTGCCAGCAGTCATCAGACTAGCGGGAGGGCGGTCGGGGAGCTGTTTTTT. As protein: CASSHQTSGRAVGELFF. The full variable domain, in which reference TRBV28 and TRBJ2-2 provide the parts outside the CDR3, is DVKVTQSSRYLVKRTGEKVFLECVQDMDHENMFWYRQDPGLGLRLIYFSYDVKMKEKGDIPEGYSVSREKKERFSLILESASTNQTSMYLCASSHQTSGRAVGELFFGEGSRLTVL.

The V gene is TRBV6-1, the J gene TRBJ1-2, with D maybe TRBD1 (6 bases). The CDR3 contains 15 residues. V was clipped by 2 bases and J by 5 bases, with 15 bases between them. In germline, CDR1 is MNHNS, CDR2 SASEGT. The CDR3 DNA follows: TGTGCCAGCAGTGAAACGACAGGCCATGGGTATGGCTACACCTTC. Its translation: CASSETTGHGYGYTF.

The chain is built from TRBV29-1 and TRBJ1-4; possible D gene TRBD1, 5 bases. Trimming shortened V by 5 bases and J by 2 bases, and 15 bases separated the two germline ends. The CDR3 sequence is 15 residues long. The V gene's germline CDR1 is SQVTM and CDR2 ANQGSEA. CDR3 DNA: TGCAGCGTTCCCGGGAGGGGAGGGACTAATGAAAAACTGTTTTTT. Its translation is CSVPGRGGTNEKLFF.

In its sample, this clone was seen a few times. The CDR3, as DNA: TGTGCCAGCAGCCCCGGACAGAATCAGCCCCAGCATTTT. This translates into CASSPGQNQPQHF. The chain carries TRBV3-1 (or the pseudogene TRBV3-2) and TRBJ1-5, with D maybe TRBD1 (6 bases). Germline V gives CDR1 LGHDT, CDR2 YNNKEL (reference sequence). V lost 4 bases, J lost 4 bases, and 8 bases lay in between. The CDR3 consists of 13 residues.

The chain's CDR3 is CASNRQGVNTEAFF. As DNA, the CDR3 is TGTGCCAGCAACAGACAGGGGGTGAACACTGAAGCTTTCTTT. J is TRBJ1-1 and V is TRBV9; 9 nucleotides agree with TRBD1. V gave up 6 bases and J gave up 0 bases; unmatched junction bases: 3. There are 14 residues in the CDR3. The germline CDR1 and CDR2 sequences are SGDLS and YYNGEE.

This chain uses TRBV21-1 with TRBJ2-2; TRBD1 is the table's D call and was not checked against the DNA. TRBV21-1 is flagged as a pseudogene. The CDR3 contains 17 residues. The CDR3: CASSKDCQGLCTGELFF. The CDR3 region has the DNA TGTGCCAGCAGCAAAGATTGTCAGGGTCTTTGCACCGGGGAGCTGTTTTTT.

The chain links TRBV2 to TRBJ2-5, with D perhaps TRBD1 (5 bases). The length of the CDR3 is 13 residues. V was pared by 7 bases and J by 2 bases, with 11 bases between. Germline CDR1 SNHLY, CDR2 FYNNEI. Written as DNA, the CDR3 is TGTGCCAGCACTCGACAGACACAAGAGACCCAGTACTTC. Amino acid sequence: CASTRQTQETQYF.

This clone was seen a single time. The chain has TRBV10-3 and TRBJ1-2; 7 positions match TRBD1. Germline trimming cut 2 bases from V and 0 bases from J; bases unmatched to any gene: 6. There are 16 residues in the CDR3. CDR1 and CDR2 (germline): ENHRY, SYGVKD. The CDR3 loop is CAISEGDRRANYGYTF. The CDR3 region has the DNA TGTGCCATCAGTGAGGGGGACAGAAGAGCTAACTATGGCTACACCTTC.